This is a list of T cell receptor beta chains from one sample in a study of blood T cell repertoires in COVID-19. Clones were sequenced by immunoSEQ multiplex PCR, and TCRdb holds only the in-frame ones, with some missing. The sample shows roughly 40,000 clones, about three quarters of them seen only once. The specimen sequenced was peripheral blood. These receptors all stem from a man aged 70-80 years with active or convalescent COVID-19. Both conserved end residues are part of each CDR3. D genes are given only for firm matches. Clone size appears in some rows only: once, few, many, or a class for an expanded clone.

CASSGGQFSNQPQHF,TGTGCCAGCAGCGGGGGACAGTTTAGCAATCAGCCCCAGCATTTT,TRBD1,TRBV5-8,NA,TRBJ1-5
CASSPTGQETQYF,TGTGCCAGCAGCCCGACGGGGCAAGAGACCCAGTACTTC,NA,TRBV3-1/TRBV3-2,once,TRBJ2-5
CASKGQETQYF,TGTGCCAGCAAGGGGCAAGAGACCCAGTACTTC,NA,TRBV28,NA,TRBJ2-5
CASSPPVDRDNEQFF,TGTGCCAGCAGCCCCCCTGTGGACAGAGACAATGAGCAGTTCTTC,NA,TRBV5-4,NA,TRBJ2-1
CASRLAGGPYEQYF,TGCGCCAGCAGGTTAGCGGGGGGTCCCTACGAGCAGTACTTC,TRBD2,TRBV5-1,once,TRBJ2-7
CASSARTGEMNSPLHF,TGTGCCAGCAGCGCCCGAACAGGGGAGATGAATTCACCCCTCCACTTT,TRBD1,TRBV11-2,NA,TRBJ1-6
CASSLLGPLRASYEQYF,TGTGCCAGCAGCTTGTTGGGTCCCCTGAGGGCCTCCTACGAGCAGTACTTC,NA,TRBV5-6,NA,TRBJ2-7
CSASFASSTTDTQYF,TGCAGTGCTAGTTTTGCATCTTCTACCACAGATACGCAGTATTTT,NA,TRBV20-1,NA,TRBJ2-3
CASSLQWSGNTIYF,TGTGCCAGCAGCTTACAGTGGTCGGGAAACACCATATATTTT,NA,TRBV7-6,NA,TRBJ1-3
CASSQVRPSYEQYF,TGTGCCAGCAGCCAAGTGCGGCCCTCCTACGAGCAGTACTTC,NA,TRBV3-1/TRBV3-2,NA,TRBJ2-7
CASSLASGTGAFNSPLHF,TGTGCCAGCAGCCTCGCCTCAGGGACAGGGGCTTTCAATTCACCCCTCCACTTT,TRBD1,TRBV5-5,NA,TRBJ1-6
CASISGTSGGETQYF,TGCGCCAGCATTTCCGGGACTAGCGGGGGAGAGACCCAGTACTTC,TRBD2,TRBV5-1,few,TRBJ2-5
CASSLVYPTIYF,TGTGCCAGCAGCTTAGTCTATCCCACCATATATTTT,NA,TRBV7-2,NA,TRBJ1-3
CASNRGPDAAGELFF,TGTGCCAGTAACAGGGGGCCGGACGCGGCCGGGGAGCTGTTTTTT,TRBD1,TRBV19,NA,TRBJ2-2
CASSPGTGMNTEAFF,TGTGCCAGCTCACCTGGGACAGGGATGAACACTGAAGCTTTCTTT,TRBD1,TRBV18,NA,TRBJ1-1
CASSFLAGGHNEQFF,TGTGCCAGCAGCTTTCTAGCGGGGGGGCACAATGAGCAGTTCTTC,TRBD2,TRBV7-3,NA,TRBJ2-1
CASSQQGAGNTGELFF,TGTGCCAGCAGCCAACAGGGGGCAGGGAACACCGGGGAGCTGTTTTTT,TRBD1,TRBV7-3,NA,TRBJ2-2
CSVSQQGNTEAFF,TGCAGCGTTTCCCAACAGGGGAACACTGAAGCTTTCTTT,NA,TRBV29-1,NA,TRBJ1-1
CASSGTGHAQPQHF,TGTGCCAGCAGTGGGACGGGACACGCTCAGCCCCAGCATTTT,NA,TRBV25-1,NA,TRBJ1-5
CASSLAQAGRNTIYF,TGTGCCAGCAGCTTAGCGCAGGCGGGTAGAAACACCATATATTTT,NA,TRBV7-9,NA,TRBJ1-3
CSASSRQGNSPLHF,TGCAGTGCTAGTTCTCGACAGGGTAATTCACCCCTCCACTTT,TRBD1,TRBV20-1,NA,TRBJ1-6
CSVVGTSGGDSTDTQYF,TGCAGCGTCGTCGGGACTAGCGGGGGGGATAGCACAGATACGCAGTATTTT,TRBD2,TRBV29-1,few,TRBJ2-3
CASRATANTEAFF,TGCGCCAGCAGGGCGACTGCGAACACTGAAGCTTTCTTT,NA,TRBV10-1,NA,TRBJ1-1
CASSLEGRGNYGYTF,TGCGCCAGCAGCTTGGAAGGTCGGGGAAACTATGGCTACACCTTC,NA,TRBV5-1,NA,TRBJ1-2
CAYDNSGQGNYGYTF,TGTGCCTATGATAACTCGGGACAGGGAAACTATGGCTACACCTTC,TRBD1,TRBV30,once,TRBJ1-2
CASSQETSGGYEQYF,TGTGCCAGCAGCCAAGAGACTAGCGGGGGCTACGAGCAGTACTTC,TRBD2,TRBV3-1/TRBV3-2,NA,TRBJ2-7
CASSPSTGETLRSPLHF,TGTGCCAGCAGTCCCTCGACAGGGGAGACACTAAGGTCACCCCTCCACTTT,TRBD1,TRBV2,few,TRBJ1-6
CASSPERGLTVNTEAFF,TGTGCCAGCAGCCCCGAACGGGGGTTGACGGTGAACACTGAAGCTTTCTTT,NA,TRBV28,NA,TRBJ1-1
CASMTDSNAYEQYF,TGTGCCAGCATGACGGACAGTAACGCCTACGAGCAGTACTTC,NA,TRBV2,few,TRBJ2-7
CAWSVTGQGFGYTF,TGTGCCTGGAGTGTTACTGGACAGGGATTCGGCTACACCTTC,TRBD1,TRBV30,few,TRBJ1-2
CASSRMDRRWYGYTF,TGTGCCAGCAGCCGCATGGACAGGCGGTGGTATGGCTACACCTTC,TRBD1,TRBV7-3,NA,TRBJ1-2
CASSKRSRGAEAFF,TGTGCCAGCAGCAAACGGAGCAGGGGCGCTGAAGCTTTCTTT,NA,TRBV21-1,NA,TRBJ1-1
CATGTPPGSSTDTQYF,TGTGCCACCGGGACCCCCCCCGGGAGCAGCACAGATACGCAGTATTTT,NA,TRBV24-1,NA,TRBJ2-3
CASSQDGSRKFEAFF,TGTGCCAGCAGCCAAGATGGTAGCAGAAAATTTGAAGCTTTCTTT,NA,TRBV3-1/TRBV3-2,NA,TRBJ1-1
CAWSGTGGNQPQHF,TGTGCCTGGAGTGGGACAGGGGGAAATCAGCCCCAGCATTTT,TRBD1,TRBV30,few,TRBJ1-5
CASSQDSQPATATNEKLFF,TGTGCCAGCAGCCAAGATTCCCAACCCGCTACAGCAACTAATGAAAAACTGTTTTTT,NA,TRBV4-2,NA,TRBJ1-4
CASSQEGDRGGHSPLHF,TGTGCCAGCAGCCAAGAAGGGGACAGGGGTGGTCATTCACCCCTCCACTTT,TRBD1,TRBV4-2,NA,TRBJ1-6
CASSDRGATNEKLFF,TGTGCCAGCAGCGACAGGGGAGCGACGAATGAAAAACTGTTTTTT,TRBD1,TRBV7-9,NA,TRBJ1-4
CASRRDRPSSYEQYF,TGTGCCAGCAGGCGGGACAGGCCGAGCTCCTACGAGCAGTACTTC,TRBD1,TRBV6-5,NA,TRBJ2-7
CASSLSRANTGELFF,TGCGCCAGCAGCTTGAGTAGAGCGAACACCGGGGAGCTGTTTTTT,NA,TRBV5-1,NA,TRBJ2-2
CASSVSQADQPQHF,TGTGCCAGCAGCGTATCACAGGCCGATCAGCCCCAGCATTTT,NA,TRBV7-2,NA,TRBJ1-5
CASSQNSGYEQYF,TGTGCCAGCAGCCAAAATTCGGGCTACGAGCAGTACTTC,NA,TRBV14,NA,TRBJ2-7
CASSVYRGGQPQHF,TGTGCCAGCAGTGTATACAGGGGGGGTCAGCCCCAGCATTTT,TRBD1,TRBV27,NA,TRBJ1-5
CASSLAGGNGQPQHF,TGCGCCAGCAGCTTGGCCGGAGGGAATGGTCAGCCCCAGCATTTT,NA,TRBV5-1,NA,TRBJ1-5
CASSYRGQGGKLFF,TGTGCCAGCAGTTACCGGGGACAGGGAGGGAAACTGTTTTTT,TRBD1,TRBV6-5,NA,TRBJ1-4
CASSLTSGQETQYF,TGTGCCAGCAGCTTAACTAGCGGGCAAGAGACCCAGTACTTC,TRBD2,TRBV7-2,NA,TRBJ2-5
CASREPTGGEAFF,TGTGCCAGCAGAGAACCGACAGGGGGGGAGGCTTTCTTT,TRBD1,TRBV28,NA,TRBJ1-1